Presented here are 4 T cell receptor beta chains from one specimen sequenced in a study of shared clonotypes between healthy human individuals. Using immunoSEQ multiplex PCR, the repertoire was profiled, and TCRdb retains in-frame clones only, with some absent. The table shows some 2,500,000 clones, with over 85% occurring only once. Specimen: naive CD4+ T cells from PBMCs. The subset is: CD45RA+ positively selected. These receptor sequences come from a man aged 18-30 years in good health. Some clones in this sample may be carry-over from other donors' samples.

The V gene is TRBV6-1, the J gene TRBJ2-7; 7 bases are a match to TRBD2. This CDR3 has 16 amino acids. The germline gives CDR1 MNHNS, CDR2 SASEGT. The V and J ends lost 2 bases and 2 bases, in that order; junction bases with no gene match: 9. This CDR3 is CASSEQSGTLTYEQYF. CDR3 DNA sequence: TGTGCCAGCAGTGAACAAAGCGGGACCTTAACCTACGAGCAGTACTTC.

The rearrangement joins TRBV7-2 to TRBJ2-1, with D possibly TRBD2 on 5 matching bases. This CDR3 comprises 13 residues. Deletions cut 5 bases from V and 8 bases from J, with 13 bases between. Germline CDR1 and CDR2: SGHTA and FQGNSA. The CDR3 region has the DNA TGTGCCAGCAGCCCCCTCTACGGGGATGAGCAGTTCTTC. This translates into CASSPLYGDEQFF.

This chain joins TRBV7-2 and TRBJ2-4; D is undetermined. CDR1 is SGHTA and CDR2 is FQGNSA in the germline V gene. CDR3 length: 17 amino acids. V was trimmed by 1 base and J by 2 bases, leaving 15 bases between them. The CDR3: CASSLVTVGQTKNIQYF. CDR3 sequence (DNA): TGTGCCAGCAGCTTAGTAACGGTGGGTCAGACCAAAAACATTCAGTACTTC.

As to this clone: Other DNA sequences of this sample code for an identical CDR3. The V gene is TRBV28, the J gene TRBJ2-5; D is possibly TRBD1 (5 bases). The V and J ends lost 2 bases and 1 base respectively, with 8 bases between them. The germline V gene encodes CDR1 MDHEN and CDR2 SYDVKM. This CDR3 is 14 amino acids long. CDR3 nucleotide sequence: TGTGCCAGCAGTTTAAGCAGGGCCCAAGAGACCCAGTACTTC. Translating it yields CASSLSRAQETQYF. The whole variable domain, remainder taken from reference TRBV28 and TRBJ2-5, is DVKVTQSSRYLVKRTGEKVFLECVQDMDHENMFWYRQDPGLGLRLIYFSYDVKMKEKGDIPEGYSVSREKKERFSLILESASTNQTSMYLCASSLSRAQETQYFGPGTRLLVL.